Here is one TCR beta chain with its context. The target antigen is unknown. In the PCR, 60 Vbeta and 13 Jbeta primers were used. The data were produced by immunoSEQ multiplex PCR, yet TCRdb's version contains in-frame clones alone and is incomplete. This table lists roughly 120,000 clones. The V gene end was trimmed by 3 bases and the J gene end by 8 bases; junction bases not matched to a gene: 2. The CDR3 contains 15 residues. Germline V CDR1 and CDR2: ENHRY, SYGVKD. This sample is drawn from a study of cytomegalovirus exposure and HLA in healthy donors. Regarding the study as a whole: Some V segments (TRBV6-2 and TRBV6-3 among them) were excluded as indistinguishable. An analysis done earlier found most TCR beta V segments productive about 87% or about 30% of the time. A later analysis showed TCR association rates differing by HLA locus, peaking at DRB1 and lowest at HLA-C.

V usage is TRBV10-3 and J usage is TRBJ2-1, with TRBD2 matching over 15 bases. The receptor was derived from a man in his forties or fifties in good health and CMV-seropositive. The sequencing input was PBMCs. CDR3: CAISDGTSGRHEQFF. The CDR3 DNA follows: TGTGCCATCAGTGATGGGACTAGCGGGAGGCATGAGCAGTTCTTC.